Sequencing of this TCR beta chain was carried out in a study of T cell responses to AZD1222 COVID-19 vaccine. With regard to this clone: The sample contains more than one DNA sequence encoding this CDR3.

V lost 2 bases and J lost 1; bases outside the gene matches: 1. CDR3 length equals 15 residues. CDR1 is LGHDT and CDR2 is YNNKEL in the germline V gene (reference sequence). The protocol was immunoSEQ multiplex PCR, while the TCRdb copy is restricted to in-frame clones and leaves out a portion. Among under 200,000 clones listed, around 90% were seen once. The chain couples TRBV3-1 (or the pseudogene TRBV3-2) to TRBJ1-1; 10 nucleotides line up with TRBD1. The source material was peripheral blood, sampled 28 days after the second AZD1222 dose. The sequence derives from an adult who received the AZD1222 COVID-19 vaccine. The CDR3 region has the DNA TGTGCCAGCAGCCAACGGACAGGGGGGAACACTGAAGCTTTCTTT. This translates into CASSQRTGGNTEAFF.